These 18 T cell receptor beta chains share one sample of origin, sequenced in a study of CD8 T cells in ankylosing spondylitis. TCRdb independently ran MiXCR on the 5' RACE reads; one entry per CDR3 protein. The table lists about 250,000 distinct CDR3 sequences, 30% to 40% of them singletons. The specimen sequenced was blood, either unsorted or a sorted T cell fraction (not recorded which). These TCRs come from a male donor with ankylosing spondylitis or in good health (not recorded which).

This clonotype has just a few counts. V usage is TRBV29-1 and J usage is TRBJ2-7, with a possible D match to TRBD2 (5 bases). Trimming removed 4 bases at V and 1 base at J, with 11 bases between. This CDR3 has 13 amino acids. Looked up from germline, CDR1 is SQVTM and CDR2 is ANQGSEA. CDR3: CSVGGRDSYEQYF. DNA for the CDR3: TGCAGCGTTGGCGGACGGGATTCCTACGAGCAGTACTTC.

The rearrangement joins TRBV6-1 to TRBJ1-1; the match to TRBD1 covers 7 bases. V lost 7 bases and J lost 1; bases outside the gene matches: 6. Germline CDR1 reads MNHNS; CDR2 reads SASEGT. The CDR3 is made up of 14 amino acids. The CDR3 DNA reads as TGTGCCAGCACCCAGGGGGGTGAGAACACTGAAGCTTTCTTT. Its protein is CASTQGGENTEAFF.

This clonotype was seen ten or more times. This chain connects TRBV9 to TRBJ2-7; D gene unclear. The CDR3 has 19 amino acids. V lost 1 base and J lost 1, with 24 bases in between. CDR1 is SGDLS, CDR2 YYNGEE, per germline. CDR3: CASSVCPPRARHGSYEQYF. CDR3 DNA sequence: TGTGCCAGCAGCGTATGCCCCCCTCGGGCGAGACACGGATCCTACGAGCAGTACTTC.

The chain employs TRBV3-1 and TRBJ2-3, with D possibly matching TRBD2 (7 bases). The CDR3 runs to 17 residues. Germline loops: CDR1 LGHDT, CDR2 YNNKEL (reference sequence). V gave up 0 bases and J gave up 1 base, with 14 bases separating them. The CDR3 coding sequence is TGTGCCAGCAGCCAAGACCGGGGGGCCCGAGGCACAGATACGCAGTATTTT. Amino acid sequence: CASSQDRGARGTDTQYF.

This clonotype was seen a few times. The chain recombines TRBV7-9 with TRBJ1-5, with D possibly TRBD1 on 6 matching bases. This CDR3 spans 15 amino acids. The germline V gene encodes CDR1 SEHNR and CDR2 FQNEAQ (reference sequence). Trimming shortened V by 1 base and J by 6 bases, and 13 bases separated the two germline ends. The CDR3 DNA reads TGTGCCAGCAGCTTAGGGGCAGGGGCCAGTCAGCCCCAGCATTTT. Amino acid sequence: CASSLGAGASQPQHF.

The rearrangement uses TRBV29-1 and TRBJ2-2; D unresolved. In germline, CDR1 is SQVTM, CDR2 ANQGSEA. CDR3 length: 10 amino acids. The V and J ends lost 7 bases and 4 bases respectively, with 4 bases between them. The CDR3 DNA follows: TGCAGCGGGGGCACCGGGGAGCTGTTTTTT. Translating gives CSGGTGELFF.

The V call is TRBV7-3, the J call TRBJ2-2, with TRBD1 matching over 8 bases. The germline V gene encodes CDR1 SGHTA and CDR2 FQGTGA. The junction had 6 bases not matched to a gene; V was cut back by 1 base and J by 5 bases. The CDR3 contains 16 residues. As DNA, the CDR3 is TGTGCCAGCAGCTTAATAGGACAGGGTTTGACCGGGGAGCTGTTTTTT. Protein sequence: CASSLIGQGLTGELFF.

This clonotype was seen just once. CDR3 protein: CASSQREGPQHF. The CDR3 region has the DNA TGTGCCAGCAGCCAAAGGGAAGGGCCCCAGCATTTT. The chain joins TRBV4-2 to TRBJ1-5; the D is unclear. This CDR3 has 12 residues. Trimming removed 2 bases from V and 9 bases from J, with 8 bases in between. CDR1 LGHNA and CDR2 YNFKEQ come from the germline V gene.

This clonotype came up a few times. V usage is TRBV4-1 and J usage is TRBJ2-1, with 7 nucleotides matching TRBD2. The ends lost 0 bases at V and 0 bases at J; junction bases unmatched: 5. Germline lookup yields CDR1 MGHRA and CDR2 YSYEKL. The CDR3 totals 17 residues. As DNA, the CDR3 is TGCGCCAGCAGCCAAGATAGGAGCGGGGTCTCCTACAATGAGCAGTTCTTC. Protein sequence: CASSQDRSGVSYNEQFF.

For the CDR3, the DNA is TGTGCCAGCAGCGCAGTGGGTAGCGGGGGGCTCCTCACTACGCAGTATTTT. Its translation is CASSAVGSGGLLTTQYF. The gene calls are TRBV9 and TRBJ2-3; 10 bases are shared with TRBD2. V shed 3 bases, J shed 8 bases, and the junction held 15 bases outside the gene matches. Germline values: CDR1 SGDLS, CDR2 YYNGEE. CDR3 length: 17 residues.

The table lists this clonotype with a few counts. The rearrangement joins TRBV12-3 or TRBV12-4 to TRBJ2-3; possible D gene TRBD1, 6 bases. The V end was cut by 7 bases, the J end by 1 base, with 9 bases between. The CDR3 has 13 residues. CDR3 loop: CASKRTGTDTQYF. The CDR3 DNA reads TGTGCCAGCAAACGGACAGGCACAGATACGCAGTATTTT.

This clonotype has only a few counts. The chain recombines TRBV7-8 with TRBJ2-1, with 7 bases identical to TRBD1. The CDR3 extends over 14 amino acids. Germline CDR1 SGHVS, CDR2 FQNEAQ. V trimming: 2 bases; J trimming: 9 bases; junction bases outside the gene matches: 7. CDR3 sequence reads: CASSLRGQGFEQFF. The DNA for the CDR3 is TGTGCCAGCAGCTTAAGGGGGCAGGGCTTTGAGCAGTTCTTC.

CDR3 sequence (DNA): TGCAGCGCTGGGCTTATCCGGGGGGGAGAAAGCTCCTACGAGCAGTACTTC. Translating gives CSAGLIRGGESSYEQYF. V and J are TRBV29-1 and TRBJ2-7, with TRBD2 matching over 8 bases. The CDR3 has 17 amino acids. V shed 7 bases and J 0 bases; nucleotides not matched to a gene: 17. CDR1 SQVTM and CDR2 ANQGSEA come from the germline V gene.

The CDR3 nucleotides read TGTGCCAGCAGGCCGGTCCAGCGGGGGGATGTTGAGCAGTATTTT. It translates to CASRPVQRGDVEQYF. The V and J genes are TRBV12-3 or TRBV12-4 and TRBJ2-3, with 9 bases aligning to TRBD2. The ends lost 6 bases at V and 11 bases at J; junction bases unmatched: 15. There are 15 residues in the CDR3.

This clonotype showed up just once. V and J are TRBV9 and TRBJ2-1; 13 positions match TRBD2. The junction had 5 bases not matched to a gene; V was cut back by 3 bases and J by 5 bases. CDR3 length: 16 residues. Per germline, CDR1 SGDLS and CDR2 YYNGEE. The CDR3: CASSEQGLAGNNEQFF. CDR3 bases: TGTGCCAGCAGCGAACAGGGACTAGCGGGAAACAATGAGCAGTTCTTC.

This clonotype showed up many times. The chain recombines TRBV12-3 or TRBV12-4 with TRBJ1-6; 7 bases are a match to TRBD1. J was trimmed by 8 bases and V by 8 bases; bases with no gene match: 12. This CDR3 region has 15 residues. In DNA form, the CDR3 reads TGTGCCAGCGGCCGACAGGGAGGTTTGCATTCACCCCTCCACTTT. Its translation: CASGRQGGLHSPLHF.

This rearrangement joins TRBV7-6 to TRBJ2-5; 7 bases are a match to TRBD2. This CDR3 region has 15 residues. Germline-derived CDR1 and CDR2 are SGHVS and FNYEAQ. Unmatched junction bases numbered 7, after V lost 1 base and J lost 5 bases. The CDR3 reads CASSLEREKGETQYF. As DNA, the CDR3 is TGTGCCAGCAGCTTAGAGCGGGAAAAAGGGGAGACCCAGTACTTC.

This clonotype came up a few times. CDR3 sequence (DNA): TGTGCCAGCAGTTTCCGGAGCACAGATACGCAGTATTTT. It specifies CASSFRSTDTQYF. J is TRBJ2-3 and V is TRBV27; D not certain. The CDR3 has 13 residues. The V and J ends lost 3 bases and 0 bases respectively, with 4 bases between them. Germline CDR1 is MNHEY and CDR2 is SMNVEV (reference sequence).